This T cell receptor beta chain came from a study of technical replicates of blood from a handful of donors. The assay was immunoSEQ multiplex PCR, and TCRdb's table has in-frame clones only and misses some. Of 70,000 to 95,000 clones listed, approximately 95% were seen once; the top ten hold 0.25%. This CDR3 has 15 residues. The V gene's germline CDR1 is MRHNA and CDR2 SNTAGT. Trimming at V came to 3 bases and at J to 5 bases, leaving 0 bases not matched to a gene. Source material: T cells isolated from PBMCs. The sequence was collected from a human donor in good health. This sequence joins TRBV6-4 and TRBJ2-1; TRBD2 matches 14 bases. The CDR3 DNA reads as TGTGCCAGCAGTGAGGGACTAGCGGGAGACAATGAGCAGTTCTTC. It yields the protein CASSEGLAGDNEQFF.